Reported below is one T cell receptor (beta chain). The CDR3 loop spans 14 amino acids. Per the germline V gene, CDR1 is SEHNR and CDR2 is FQNEAQ (reference sequence). V was pared by 2 bases and J by 8 bases, with 15 bases between. Repertoires were generated with immunoSEQ multiplex PCR, while TCRdb's copy carries only in-frame clones and drops some. The sample lists tens of thousands of clones; approximately 90% were seen once. This entry comes from a study of neoadjuvant nivolumab and ipilimumab in lung cancer. This sequence was found in an adult with non-small cell lung cancer. Some clones in this sample may be carry-over from other donors' samples. The chain has TRBV7-9 and TRBJ1-2; D is uncertain. The specimen comprised blood, sampled before neoadjuvant nivolumab, alone or with ipilimumab. The CDR3 region is CASSLPALPAGYTF. The CDR3 DNA reads TGTGCCAGCAGCTTACCGGCCCTCCCCGCCGGCTACACCTTC. The entire variable domain, with the rest obtained from reference TRBV7-9 and TRBJ1-2, is as follows: DTGVSQNPRHKITKRGQNVTFRCDPISEHNRLYWYRQTLGQGPEFLTYFQNEAQLEKSRLLSDRFSAERPKGSFSTLEIQRTEQGDSAMYLCASSLPALPAGYTFGSGTRLTVV.